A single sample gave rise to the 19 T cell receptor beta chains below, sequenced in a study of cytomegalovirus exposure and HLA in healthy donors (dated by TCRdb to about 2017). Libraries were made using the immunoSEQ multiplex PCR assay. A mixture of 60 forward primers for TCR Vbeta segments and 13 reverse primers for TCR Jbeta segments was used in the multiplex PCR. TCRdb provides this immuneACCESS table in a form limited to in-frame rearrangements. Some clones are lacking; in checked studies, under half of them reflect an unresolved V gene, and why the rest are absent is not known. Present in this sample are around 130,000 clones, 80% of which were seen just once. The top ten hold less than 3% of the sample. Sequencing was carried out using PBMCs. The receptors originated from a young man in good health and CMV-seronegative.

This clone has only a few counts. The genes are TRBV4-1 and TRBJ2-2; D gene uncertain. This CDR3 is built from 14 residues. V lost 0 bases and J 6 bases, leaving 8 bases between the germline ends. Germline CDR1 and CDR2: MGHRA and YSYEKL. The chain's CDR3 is CASSQDVTAGELFF. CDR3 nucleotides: TGCGCCAGCAGCCAAGATGTTACGGCCGGGGAGCTGTTTTTT.

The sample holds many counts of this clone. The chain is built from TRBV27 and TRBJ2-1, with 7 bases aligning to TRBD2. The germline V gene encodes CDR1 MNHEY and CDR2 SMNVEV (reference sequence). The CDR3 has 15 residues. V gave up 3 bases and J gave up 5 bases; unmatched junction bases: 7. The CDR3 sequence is CASSFVSSGDNEQFF. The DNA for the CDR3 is TGTGCCAGCAGTTTTGTGTCTAGCGGCGACAATGAGCAGTTCTTC.

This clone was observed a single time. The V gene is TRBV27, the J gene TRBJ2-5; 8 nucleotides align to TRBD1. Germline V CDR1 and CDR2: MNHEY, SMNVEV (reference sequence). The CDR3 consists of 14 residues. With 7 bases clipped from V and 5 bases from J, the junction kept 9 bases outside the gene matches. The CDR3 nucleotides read TGTGCCAGCACGTCCGGGACAGGTGGGGAGACCCAGTACTTC. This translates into CASTSGTGGETQYF.

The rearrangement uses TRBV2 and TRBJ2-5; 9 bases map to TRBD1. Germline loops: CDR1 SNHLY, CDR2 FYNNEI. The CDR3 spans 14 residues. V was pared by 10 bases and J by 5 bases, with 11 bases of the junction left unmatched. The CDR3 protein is CATGLTGGLETQYF. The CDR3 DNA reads TGTGCCACCGGACTAACAGGGGGCTTGGAGACCCAGTACTTC.

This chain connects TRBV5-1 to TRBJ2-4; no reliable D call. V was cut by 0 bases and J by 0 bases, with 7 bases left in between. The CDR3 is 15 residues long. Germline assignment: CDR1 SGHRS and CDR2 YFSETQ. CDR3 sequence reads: CASSLDSLAKNIQYF. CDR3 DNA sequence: TGCGCCAGCAGCTTGGACAGCCTAGCCAAAAACATTCAGTACTTC. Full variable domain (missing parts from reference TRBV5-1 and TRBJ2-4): KAGVTQTPRYLIKTRGQQVTLSCSPISGHRSVSWYQQTPGQGLQFLFEYFSETQRNKGNFPGRFSGRQFSNSRSEMNVSTLELGDSALYLCASSLDSLAKNIQYFGAGTRLSVL.

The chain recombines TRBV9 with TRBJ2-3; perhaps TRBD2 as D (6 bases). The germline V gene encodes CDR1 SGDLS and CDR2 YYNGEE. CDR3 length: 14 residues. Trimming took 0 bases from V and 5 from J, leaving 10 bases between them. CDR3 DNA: TGTGCCAGCAGCGTAGAAGGTAGCGGAGATACGCAGTATTTT. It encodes CASSVEGSGDTQYF.

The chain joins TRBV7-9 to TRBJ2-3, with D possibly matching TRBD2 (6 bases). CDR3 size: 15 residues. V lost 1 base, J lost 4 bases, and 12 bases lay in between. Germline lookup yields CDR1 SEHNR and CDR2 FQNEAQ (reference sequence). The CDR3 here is CASSLVRGVSDTQYF. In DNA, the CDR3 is TGTGCCAGCAGCTTAGTTCGCGGGGTTTCAGATACGCAGTATTTT.

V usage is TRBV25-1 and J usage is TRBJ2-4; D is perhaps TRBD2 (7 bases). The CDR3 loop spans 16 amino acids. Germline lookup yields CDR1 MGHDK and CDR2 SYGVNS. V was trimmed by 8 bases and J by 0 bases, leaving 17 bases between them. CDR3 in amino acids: CASSAGAGLAKNIQYF. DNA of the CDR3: TGTGCCAGCTCCGCGGGGGCAGGGCTAGCCAAAAACATTCAGTACTTC. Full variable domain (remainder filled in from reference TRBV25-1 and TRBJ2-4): EADIYQTPRYLVIGTGKKITLECSQTMGHDKMYWYQQDPGMELHLIHYSYGVNSTEKGDLSSESTVSRIRTEHFPLTLESARPSHTSQYLCASSAGAGLAKNIQYFGAGTRLSVL.

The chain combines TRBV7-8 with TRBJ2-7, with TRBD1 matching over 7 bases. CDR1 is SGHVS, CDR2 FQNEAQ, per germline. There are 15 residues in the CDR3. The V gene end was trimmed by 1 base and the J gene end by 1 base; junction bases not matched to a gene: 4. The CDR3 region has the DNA TGTGCCAGCAGCTTAGAGGGACAGTGGTCCTACGAGCAGTACTTC. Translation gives CASSLEGQWSYEQYF.

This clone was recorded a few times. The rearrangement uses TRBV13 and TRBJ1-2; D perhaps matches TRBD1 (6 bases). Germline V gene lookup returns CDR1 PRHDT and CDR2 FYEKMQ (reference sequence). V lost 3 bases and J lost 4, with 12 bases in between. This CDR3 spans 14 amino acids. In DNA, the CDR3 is TGTGCCAGCAGCTTCAGGGGTGCCTCCTATGGCTACACCTTC. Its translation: CASSFRGASYGYTF.

The CDR3 DNA sequence: TGCAGCGTTGTGGGCCAAGCCTACGAGCAGTACTTC. Protein product: CSVVGQAYEQYF. The chain combines TRBV29-1 with TRBJ2-7, with unresolved D. The CDR3 contains 12 residues. Germline-derived CDR1 and CDR2 are SQVTM and ANQGSEA. V lost 4 bases and J lost 2, with 9 bases in between.

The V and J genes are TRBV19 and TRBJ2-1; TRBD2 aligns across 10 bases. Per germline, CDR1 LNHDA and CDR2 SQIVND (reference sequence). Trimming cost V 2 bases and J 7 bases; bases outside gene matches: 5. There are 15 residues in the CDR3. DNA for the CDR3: TGTGCCAGTAGTATAAGGCTAGCGGGAGTTAATGAGCAGTTCTTC. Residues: CASSIRLAGVNEQFF.

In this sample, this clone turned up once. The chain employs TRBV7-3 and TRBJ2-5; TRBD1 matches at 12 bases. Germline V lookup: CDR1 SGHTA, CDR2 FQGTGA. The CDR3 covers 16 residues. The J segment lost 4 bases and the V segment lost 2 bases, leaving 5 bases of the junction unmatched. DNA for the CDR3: TGTGCCAGCAGCTTACAGGGACAGGGGGCTGGAGAGACCCAGTACTTC. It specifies CASSLQGQGAGETQYF.

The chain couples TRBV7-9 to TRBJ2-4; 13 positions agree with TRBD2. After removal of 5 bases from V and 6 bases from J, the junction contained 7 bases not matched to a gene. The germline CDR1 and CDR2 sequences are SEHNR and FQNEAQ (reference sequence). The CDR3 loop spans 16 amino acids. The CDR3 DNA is TGTGCCAGCAGCCGGACTAGCGGGAGAGGGATAAACATTCAGTACTTC. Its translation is CASSRTSGRGINIQYF.

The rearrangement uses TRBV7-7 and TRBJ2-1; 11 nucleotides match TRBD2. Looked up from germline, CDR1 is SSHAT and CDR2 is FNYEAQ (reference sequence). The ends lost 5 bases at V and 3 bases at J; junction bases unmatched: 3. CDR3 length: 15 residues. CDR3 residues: CASSRGLADYNEQFF. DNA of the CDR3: TGTGCCAGCAGCCGGGGACTAGCGGACTACAATGAGCAGTTCTTC.

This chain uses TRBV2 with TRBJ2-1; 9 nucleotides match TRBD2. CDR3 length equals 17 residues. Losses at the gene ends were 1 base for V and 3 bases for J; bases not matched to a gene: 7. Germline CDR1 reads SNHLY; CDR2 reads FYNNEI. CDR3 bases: TGTGCCAGCAGTGAAGGGGATAGCGGGAGTCTCTACAATGAGCAGTTCTTC. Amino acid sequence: CASSEGDSGSLYNEQFF.

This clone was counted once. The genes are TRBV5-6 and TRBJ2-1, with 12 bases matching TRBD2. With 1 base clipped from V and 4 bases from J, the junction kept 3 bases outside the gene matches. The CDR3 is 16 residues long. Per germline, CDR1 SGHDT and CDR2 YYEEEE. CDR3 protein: CASSLSSGRAYNEQFF. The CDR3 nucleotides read TGTGCCAGCAGCTTGTCTAGCGGGAGGGCATACAATGAGCAGTTCTTC.

This chain's CDR3 is CASSVGQGFTDTQYF. CDR3 bases: TGCGCCAGCAGCGTGGGACAGGGATTCACAGATACGCAGTATTTT. The gene calls are TRBV5-1 and TRBJ2-3; 9 bases fit TRBD1. The V gene end was trimmed by 4 bases and the J gene end by 2 bases; junction bases not matched to a gene: 5. The CDR3 spans 15 residues. Germline assignment: CDR1 SGHRS and CDR2 YFSETQ.

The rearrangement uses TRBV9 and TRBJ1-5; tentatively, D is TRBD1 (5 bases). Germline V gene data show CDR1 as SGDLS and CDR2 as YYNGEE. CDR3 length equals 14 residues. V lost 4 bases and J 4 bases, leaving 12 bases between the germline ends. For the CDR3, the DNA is TGTGCCAGCAGCAACCATGGGGGGAATCAGCCCCAGCATTTT. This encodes CASSNHGGNQPQHF.